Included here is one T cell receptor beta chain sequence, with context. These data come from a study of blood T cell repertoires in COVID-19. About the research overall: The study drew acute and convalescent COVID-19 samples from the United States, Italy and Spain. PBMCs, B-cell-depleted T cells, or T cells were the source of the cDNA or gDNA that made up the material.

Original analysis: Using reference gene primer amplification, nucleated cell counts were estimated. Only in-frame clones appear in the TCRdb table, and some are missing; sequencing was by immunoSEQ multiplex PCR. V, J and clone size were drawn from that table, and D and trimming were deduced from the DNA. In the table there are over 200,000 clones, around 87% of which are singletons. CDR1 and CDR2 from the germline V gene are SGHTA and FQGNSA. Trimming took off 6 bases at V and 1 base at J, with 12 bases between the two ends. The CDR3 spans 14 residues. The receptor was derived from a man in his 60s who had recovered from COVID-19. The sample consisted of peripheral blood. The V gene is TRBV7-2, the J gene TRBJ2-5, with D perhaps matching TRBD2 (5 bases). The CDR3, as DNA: TGTGCCAGCAGTTCGGGGTCCAGCCAAGAGACCCAGTACTTC. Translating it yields CASSSGSSQETQYF.